Detailed here is one T cell receptor (beta chain). Time point described: pre-treatment baseline. Response was assessed by RECIST 1.1 at 12 weeks, except a couple of rapid progressors. Patients with prior systemic cancer treatment, concomitant immunosuppressants, or other active malignancies were excluded. DNA loading was fixed at 350 ng for all bulk PBMC samples. Repertoires were generated with immunoSEQ multiplex PCR, while TCRdb's copy carries only in-frame clones and drops some. Among over 9,500 clones listed, over 80% were seen once. The sample originates from a study of blood T cell dynamics during melanoma immunotherapy. The wider study: Patients with metastatic melanoma got pembrolizumab or nivolumab-ipilimumab as first-line care.

Germline assignment: CDR1 LNHDA and CDR2 SQIVND (reference sequence). V was clipped by 7 bases and J by 0 bases, with 13 bases between them. This CDR3 contains 15 residues. The TCR was taken from a human donor with melanoma. Material: blood, obtained from a patient treated with checkpoint blockade. This chain connects TRBV19 to TRBJ1-5, with D unclear. This chain's CDR3 is CASTTVPNSNQPQHF. In DNA form, the CDR3 reads TGTGCCAGTACTACAGTTCCCAATAGCAATCAGCCCCAGCATTTT.